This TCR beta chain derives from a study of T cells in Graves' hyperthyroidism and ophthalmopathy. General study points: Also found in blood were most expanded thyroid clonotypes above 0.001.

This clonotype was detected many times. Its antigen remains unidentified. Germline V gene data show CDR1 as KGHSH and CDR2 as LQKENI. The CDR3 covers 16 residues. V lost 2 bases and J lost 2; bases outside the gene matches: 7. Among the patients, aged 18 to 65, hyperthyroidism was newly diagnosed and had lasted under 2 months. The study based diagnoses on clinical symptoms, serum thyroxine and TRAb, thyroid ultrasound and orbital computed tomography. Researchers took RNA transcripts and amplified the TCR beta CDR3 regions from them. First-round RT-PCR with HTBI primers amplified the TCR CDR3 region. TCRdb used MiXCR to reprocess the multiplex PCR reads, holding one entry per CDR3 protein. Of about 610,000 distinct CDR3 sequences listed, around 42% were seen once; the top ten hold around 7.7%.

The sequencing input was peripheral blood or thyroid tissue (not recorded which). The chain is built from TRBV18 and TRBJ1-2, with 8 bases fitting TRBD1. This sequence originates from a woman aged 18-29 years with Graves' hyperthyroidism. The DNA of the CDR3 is TGTGCCAGCTCACCATTCGTGGGACAGGCCAACTATGGCTACACCTTC. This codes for CASSPFVGQANYGYTF. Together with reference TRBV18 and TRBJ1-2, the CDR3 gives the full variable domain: NAGVMQNPRHLVRRRGQEARLRCSPMKGHSHVYWYRQLPEEGLKFMVYLQKENIIDESGMPKERFSAEFPKEGPSILRIQQVVRGDSAAYFCASSPFVGQANYGYTFGSGTRLTVV.